This T cell receptor beta chain derives from a study of cytomegalovirus exposure and HLA in healthy donors. Notes on the study in general: CMV serostatus was the only recorded immune exposure for donors.

Amplification used 60 Vbeta primers and 13 Jbeta primers. Original data processing: About 9.9 million of the roughly 80 million unique TCR beta chains counted in a later analysis were shared. The repertoire was sequenced with immunoSEQ multiplex PCR; TCRdb's copy has only in-frame clones and lacks some. V, J and clone size are those of that table, while D and trimming were read from the DNA. The data contain about 99,000 clones, over 9.5% of them singletons. This clone was detected many times. Its antigen is unknown. V gave up 1 base and J gave up 5 bases; unmatched junction bases: 0. Germline V CDR1 and CDR2: SGHAT, FQNNGV. The CDR3 consists of 13 residues.

Sequencing was done on a sample of PBMCs. The TCR originated in a man in his forties in good health and CMV-seropositive. The genes are TRBV11-2 and TRBJ1-2; 8 positions agree with TRBD1. The chain's CDR3 is CASSLGTGYGYTF. The CDR3 nucleotides are TGTGCCAGCAGCTTAGGGACAGGGTATGGCTACACCTTC.